A selection of T cell receptor beta chains follows, all from one sample in a study of T cell responses to AZD1222 COVID-19 vaccine. Repertoires were generated with immunoSEQ multiplex PCR, while TCRdb's copy carries only in-frame clones and drops some. Of 90,000 to 150,000 clones in the sample, approximately 90% were seen once. Source: peripheral blood, taken on day 0 of AZD1222 vaccination. These receptors all come from an adult in good health. CDR3s include the opening cysteine and the closing phenylalanine or tryptophan. The D gene is left open where the match is weak. Expanded clones get a size class; other rows say once, few or many, or leave the size out.

TRBV13	NA	TRBJ1-2	NA	CASSPGTRYGYTF	TGTGCCAGCAGCCCGGGGACACGCTATGGCTACACCTTC
TRBV7-8	NA	TRBJ1-2	NA	CASSPAISGVESVGTNYGYTF	TGTGCCAGCAGCCCTGCGATTTCCGGGGTAGAATCGGTTGGGACGAACTATGGCTACACCTTC
TRBV20-1	NA	TRBJ1-2	NA	CSASRAANYGYTF	TGCAGTGCTAGTAGAGCGGCTAACTATGGCTACACCTTC
TRBV18	NA	TRBJ2-3	TRBD1	CASSPNRQGATDTQYF	TGTGCCAGCTCACCCAACCGGCAGGGGGCAACAGATACGCAGTATTTT
TRBV28	NA	TRBJ1-6	NA	CASTTQGEGYNSPLHF	TGTGCCAGCACCACACAGGGAGAAGGCTATAATTCACCCCTCCACTTT
TRBV19	NA	TRBJ1-5	NA	CASSIAVRNQPQHF	TGTGCCAGTAGTATAGCGGTACGCAATCAGCCCCAGCATTTT
TRBV19	NA	TRBJ1-1	NA	CASNLDGRFTEAFF	TGTGCCAGTAACCTCGACGGGAGGTTCACTGAAGCTTTCTTT
TRBV29-1	once	TRBJ1-1	NA	CSVTTGNTEAFF	TGCAGCGTTACGACGGGGAACACTGAAGCTTTCTTT
TRBV11-1	NA	TRBJ2-2	NA	CASSLVRSGELFF	TGTGCCAGCAGCTTGGTACGGTCCGGGGAGCTGTTTTTT
TRBV27	NA	TRBJ1-1	NA	CASSLWYGTEAFF	TGTGCCAGCAGTTTATGGTACGGCACTGAAGCTTTCTTT
TRBV5-8	NA	TRBJ1-4	NA	CASSTGQIATNEKLFF	TGTGCCAGCAGCACCGGACAGATTGCAACTAATGAAAAACTGTTTTTT
TRBV5-6	NA	TRBJ2-5	TRBD2	CASSSGLAGVGGQETQYF	TGTGCCAGCAGCTCCGGACTAGCGGGAGTTGGGGGGCAAGAGACCCAGTACTTC
TRBV2	NA	TRBJ1-2	NA	CARQPGSF	TGTGCCAGGCAACCTGGAAGCTTC
TRBV4-1	NA	TRBJ2-7	NA	CASSQDTSYEQYF	TGCGCCAGCAGCCAAGACACCTCCTACGAGCAGTACTTC
TRBV5-1	NA	TRBJ2-2	TRBD1	CASSSGQVVPGELFF	TGCGCCAGCAGCTCGGGACAGGTGGTCCCCGGGGAGCTGTTTTTT
TRBV2	NA	TRBJ1-6	NA	CASSEWKGTMNNSPLHF	TGTGCCAGCAGCGAGTGGAAGGGAACTATGAATAATTCACCCCTCCACTTT
TRBV28	NA	TRBJ1-2	NA	CASTPGRGYGYTF	TGTGCCAGCACCCCGGGCAGGGGTTATGGCTACACCTTC
TRBV16	NA	TRBJ1-1	NA	CASSQTPGHLPGTEAFF	TGTGCCAGCAGCCAGACCCCGGGACATCTCCCGGGCACTGAAGCTTTCTTT
TRBV2	NA	TRBJ1-5	NA	CATTRDRNQPQHF	TGTGCCACCACAAGAGACCGGAATCAGCCCCAGCATTTT
TRBV19	NA	TRBJ1-4	TRBD1	CATGTGYEKLFF	TGTGCCACCGGGACAGGGTATGAAAAACTGTTTTTT
TRBV27	NA	TRBJ2-1	NA	CASIAGGRGEQFF	TGTGCCAGCATCGCAGGTGGAAGGGGTGAGCAGTTCTTC
TRBV18	NA	TRBJ1-5	NA	CASSPSGGEVQPQHF	TGTGCCAGCTCACCGAGCGGGGGCGAAGTTCAGCCCCAGCATTTT
TRBV5-1	NA	TRBJ2-7	NA	CASNPGLGPYEQYF	TGCGCCAGCAATCCAGGGTTAGGGCCCTACGAGCAGTACTTC
TRBV9	NA	TRBJ2-3	NA	CASSPQWTSTDTQYF	TGTGCCAGCAGCCCCCAATGGACTAGCACAGATACGCAGTATTTT
TRBV30	once	TRBJ1-1	NA	CAWHRVVTEAFF	TGTGCCTGGCACAGGGTTGTCACTGAAGCTTTCTTT
TRBV18	NA	TRBJ1-5	TRBD1	CASRPGTGGQPQHF	TGTGCCAGCCGGCCCGGGACAGGTGGGCAGCCCCAGCATTTT
TRBV11-2	once	TRBJ1-6	TRBD1	CASSLSYGQGNSPLHF	TGTGCCAGCAGCTTAAGTTACGGACAGGGGAATTCACCCCTCCACTTT
TRBV2	NA	TRBJ2-5	NA	CASSNLGGPQETQYF	TGTGCCAGCAGTAACCTCGGCGGCCCACAAGAGACCCAGTACTTC
TRBV3-1/TRBV3-2	NA	TRBJ1-2	NA	CASSRTGTHGYTF	TGTGCCAGCAGCCGCACAGGGACACATGGCTACACCTTC
TRBV28	NA	TRBJ2-5	NA	CASSLWGETQYF	TGTGCCAGCAGTTTATGGGGGGAGACCCAGTACTTC
TRBV5-1	NA	TRBJ2-1	NA	CASTETSYNEQFF	TGCGCCAGCACGGAAACTAGCTACAATGAGCAGTTCTTC
TRBV25-1	once	TRBJ2-3	NA	CASSETSSTDTQYF	TGTGCCAGCAGTGAAACCTCTAGCACAGATACGCAGTATTTT
TRBV3-1/TRBV3-2	NA	TRBJ2-4	NA	CASSPFMGENIQYF	TGTGCCAGCAGCCCCTTTATGGGGGAAAACATTCAGTACTTC
TRBV29-1	NA	TRBJ2-7	TRBD1	CSGRDRDNYEQYF	TGCAGCGGCCGGGACAGGGATAACTACGAGCAGTACTTC
TRBV7-3	once	TRBJ2-7	TRBD2	CASSSAGEGDEQYF	TGTGCCAGCAGCTCAGCGGGAGAGGGTGACGAGCAGTACTTC
TRBV18	NA	TRBJ1-4	NA	CASSPSRATNEKLFF	TGTGCCAGCTCACCGTCACGAGCAACTAATGAAAAACTGTTTTTT
TRBV5-1	NA	TRBJ1-2	TRBD1	CASSPGQGQGYGYTF	TGCGCCAGCAGCCCCGGACAGGGTCAGGGCTATGGCTACACCTTC